This T cell receptor beta chain was recovered during a study of Japanese encephalitis immunity and Zika vaccine responses. Study-level information: One YFV vaccine (YF-VAX) dose preceded ZPIV for some; others were flavivirus-naive.

In TCRdb, the 5' RACE reads were re-called with MiXCR into one record per CDR3 protein. The sample includes several hundred distinct CDR3 sequences, 3.2% of them seen just once. Study observations and caveats: Samples clustered by participant, suggesting no public TCRs were detected.

By its share, this clonotype is medium-sized. The CDR3 covers 13 residues. CDR1 and CDR2 (germline): SGHTA, FQGTGA. The ends were cut back, 1 base at V and 4 bases at J, with 6 bases in the middle. Peptide pools at 0.85 to 1 ug/mL each stimulated CFSE-labeled PBMCs over an approximately 6-day culture. Live CD56-CD19-CD16-CD3+CD4+ cells with low CFSE were sorted unfixed as proliferating CD4 T cells. Sample: antigen-activated CD4+ T cells from blood, cultured, taken during a Zika inactivated vaccine study. This receptor was obtained from an adult woman who received an inactivated Zika virus vaccine. The chain employs TRBV7-3 and TRBJ2-3, with a weak D call TRBD2 (5 bases). The CDR3: CASSLRAADTQYF. The CDR3 DNA reads as TGTGCCAGCAGCTTAAGAGCGGCAGATACGCAGTATTTT.